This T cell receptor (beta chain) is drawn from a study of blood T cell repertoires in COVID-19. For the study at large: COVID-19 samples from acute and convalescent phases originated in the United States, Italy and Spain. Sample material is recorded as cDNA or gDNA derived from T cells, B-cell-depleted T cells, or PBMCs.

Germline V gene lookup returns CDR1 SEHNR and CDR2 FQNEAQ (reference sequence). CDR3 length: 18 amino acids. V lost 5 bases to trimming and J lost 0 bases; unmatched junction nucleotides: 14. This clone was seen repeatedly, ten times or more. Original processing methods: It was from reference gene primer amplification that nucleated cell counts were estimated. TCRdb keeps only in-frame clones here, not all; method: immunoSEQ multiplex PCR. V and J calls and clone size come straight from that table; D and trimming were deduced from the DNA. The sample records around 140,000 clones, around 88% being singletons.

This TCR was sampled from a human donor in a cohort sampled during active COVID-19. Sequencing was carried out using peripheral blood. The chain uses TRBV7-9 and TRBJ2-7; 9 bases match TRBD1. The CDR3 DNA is TGTGCCAGCAGCGCCCGGGACAGGGAATCTATGAGCTCCTACGAGCAGTACTTC. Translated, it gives CASSARDRESMSSYEQYF.